This TCR beta chain emerged from a study of T-cell memory formation after mild COVID-19. Study-level information: There were largely donor-specific TCR clusters.

Whole-study findings and limits: Those CD4+ clones that contracted were mainly in CM and EM (CD8+ ones in EMRA). Memory sampled before infection contained some responding clones, suggesting cross-reactive memory joined.

CDR3 length: 13 amino acids. The V gene lost 11 bases and the J gene lost 0 bases, with 13 bases spanning the gap. Germline CDR1 reads ENHRY; CDR2 reads SYGVKD. One entry per CDR3 protein, called by TCRdb with MiXCR from the 5' RACE reads. The sample gives 350,000 to 450,000 distinct CDR3 sequences, 20% to 25% of which show up once; around 8.7% is in the top ten. With respect to this clonotype: Its antigen is undetermined.

This chain links TRBV10-3 with TRBJ1-1; a possible D gene is TRBD1 (5 bases). The sample consisted of PBMCs or a T cell subset sorted from them (not recorded which). The TCR sequence derives from an adult woman who had mild COVID-19 (a few samples of this study predate the infection). Cell type and time point are not known. The CDR3 DNA sequence: TGTGCCTCGGGGACCGGGGTGAACACTGAAGCTTTCTTT. Its protein is CASGTGVNTEAFF.